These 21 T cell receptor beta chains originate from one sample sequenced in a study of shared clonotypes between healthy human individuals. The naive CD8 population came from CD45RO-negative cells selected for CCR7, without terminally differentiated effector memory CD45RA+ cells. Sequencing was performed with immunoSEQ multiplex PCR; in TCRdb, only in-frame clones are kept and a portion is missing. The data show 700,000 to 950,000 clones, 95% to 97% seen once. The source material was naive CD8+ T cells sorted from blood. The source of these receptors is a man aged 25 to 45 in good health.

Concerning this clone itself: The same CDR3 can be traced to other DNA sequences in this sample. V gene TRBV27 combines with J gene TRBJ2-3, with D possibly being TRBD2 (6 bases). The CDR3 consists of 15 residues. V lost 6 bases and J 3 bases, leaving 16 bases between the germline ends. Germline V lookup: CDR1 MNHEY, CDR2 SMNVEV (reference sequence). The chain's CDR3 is CASSPGTVGTDTQYF. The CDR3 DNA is TGTGCCAGCAGCCCGGGGACTGTAGGTACAGATACGCAGTATTTT.

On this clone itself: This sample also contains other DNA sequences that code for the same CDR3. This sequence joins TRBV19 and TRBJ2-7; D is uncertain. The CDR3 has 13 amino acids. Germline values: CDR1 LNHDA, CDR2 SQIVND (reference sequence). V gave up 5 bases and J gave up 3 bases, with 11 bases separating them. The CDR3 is CASSYRVGYEQYF. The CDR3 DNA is TGTGCCAGTAGTTACCGGGTCGGCTACGAGCAGTACTTC.

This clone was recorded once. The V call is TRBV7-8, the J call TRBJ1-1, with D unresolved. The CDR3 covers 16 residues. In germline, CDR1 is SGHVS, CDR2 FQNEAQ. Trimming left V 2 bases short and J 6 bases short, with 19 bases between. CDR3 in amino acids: CASSLLAGREFAEAFF. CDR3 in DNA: TGTGCCAGCAGCTTACTTGCAGGTCGTGAATTCGCTGAAGCTTTCTTT.

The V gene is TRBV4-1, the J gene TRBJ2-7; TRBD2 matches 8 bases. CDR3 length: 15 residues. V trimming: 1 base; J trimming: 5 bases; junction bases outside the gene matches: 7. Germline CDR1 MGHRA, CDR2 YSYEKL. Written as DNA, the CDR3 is TGCGCCAGCAGCCAAGTGCCGGAGGGACTAGACGAGCAGTACTTC. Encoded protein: CASSQVPEGLDEQYF.

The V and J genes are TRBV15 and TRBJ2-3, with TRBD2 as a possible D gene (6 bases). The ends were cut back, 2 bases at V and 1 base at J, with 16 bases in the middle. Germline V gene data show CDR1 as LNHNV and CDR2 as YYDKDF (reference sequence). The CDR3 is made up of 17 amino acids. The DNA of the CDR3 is TGTGCCACCAGCAGACCCCGGTCGGGGGAGGGCACAGATACGCAGTATTTT. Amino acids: CATSRPRSGEGTDTQYF. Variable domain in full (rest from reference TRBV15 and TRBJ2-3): DAMVIQNPRYQVTQFGKPVTLSCSQTLNHNVMYWYQQKSSQAPKLLFHYYDKDFNNEADTPDNFQSRRPNTSFCFLDIRSPGLGDTAMYLCATSRPRSGEGTDTQYFGPGTRLTVL.

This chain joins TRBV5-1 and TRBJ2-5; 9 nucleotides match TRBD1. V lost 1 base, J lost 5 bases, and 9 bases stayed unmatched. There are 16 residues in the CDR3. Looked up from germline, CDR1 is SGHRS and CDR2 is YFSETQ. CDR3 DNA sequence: TGCGCCAGCAGCTTGTGGACTGGCGGGACAGGGGAGACCCAGTACTTC. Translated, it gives CASSLWTGGTGETQYF.

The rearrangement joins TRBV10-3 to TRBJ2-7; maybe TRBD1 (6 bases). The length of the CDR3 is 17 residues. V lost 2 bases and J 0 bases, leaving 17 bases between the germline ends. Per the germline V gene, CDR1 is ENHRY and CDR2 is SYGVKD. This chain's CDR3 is CAISETQSQGYSYEQYF. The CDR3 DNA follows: TGTGCCATCAGTGAGACCCAATCACAGGGTTACTCCTACGAGCAGTACTTC.

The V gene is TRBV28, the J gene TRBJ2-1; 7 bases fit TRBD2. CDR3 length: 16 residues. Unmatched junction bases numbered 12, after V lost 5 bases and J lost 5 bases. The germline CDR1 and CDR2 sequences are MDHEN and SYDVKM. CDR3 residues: CASSARLARPDNEQFF. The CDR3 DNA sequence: TGTGCCAGCAGTGCTAGACTAGCCCGCCCCGACAATGAGCAGTTCTTC.

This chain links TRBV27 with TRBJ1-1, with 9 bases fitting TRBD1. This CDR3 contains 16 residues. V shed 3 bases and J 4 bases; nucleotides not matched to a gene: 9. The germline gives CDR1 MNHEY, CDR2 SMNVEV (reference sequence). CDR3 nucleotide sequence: TGTGCCAGCAGTTTCCTACCTCTGACAGGGGGCACTGAAGCTTTCTTT. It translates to CASSFLPLTGGTEAFF.

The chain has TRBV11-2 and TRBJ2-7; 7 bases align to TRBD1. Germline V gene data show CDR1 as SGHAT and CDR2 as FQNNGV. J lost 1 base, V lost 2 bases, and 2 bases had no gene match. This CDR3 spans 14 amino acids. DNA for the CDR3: TGTGCCAGCAGCTTATGGGACAGTTCCTACGAGCAGTACTTC. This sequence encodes CASSLWDSSYEQYF.

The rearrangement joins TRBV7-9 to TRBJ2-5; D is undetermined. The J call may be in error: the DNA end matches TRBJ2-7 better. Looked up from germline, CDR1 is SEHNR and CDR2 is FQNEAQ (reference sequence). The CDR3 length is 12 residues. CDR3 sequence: CASSLRSYEQYF. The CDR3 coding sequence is TGTGCCAGCAGCTTAAGATCCTACGAGCAGTACTTC.

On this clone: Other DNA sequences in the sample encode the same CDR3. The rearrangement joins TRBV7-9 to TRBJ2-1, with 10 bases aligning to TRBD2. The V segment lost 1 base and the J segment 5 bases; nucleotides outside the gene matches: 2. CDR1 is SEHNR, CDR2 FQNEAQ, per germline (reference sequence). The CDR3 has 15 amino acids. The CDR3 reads CASSLVLAGDNEQFF. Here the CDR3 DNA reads TGTGCCAGCAGCTTAGTGCTAGCGGGGGACAATGAGCAGTTCTTC.

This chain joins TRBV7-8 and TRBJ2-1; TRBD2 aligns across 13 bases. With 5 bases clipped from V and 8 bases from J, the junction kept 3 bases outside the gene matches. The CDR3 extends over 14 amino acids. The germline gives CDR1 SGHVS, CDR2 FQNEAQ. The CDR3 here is CASSRLAGGDEQFF. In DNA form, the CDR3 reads TGTGCCAGCAGCCGACTAGCGGGAGGCGATGAGCAGTTCTTC.

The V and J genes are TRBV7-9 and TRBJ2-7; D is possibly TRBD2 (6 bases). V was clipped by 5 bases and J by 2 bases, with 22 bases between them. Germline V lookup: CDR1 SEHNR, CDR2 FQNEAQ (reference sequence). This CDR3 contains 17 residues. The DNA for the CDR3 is TGTGCCAGCAGCGGAGTGGGGGGACTTTCTCTTACCTACGAGCAGTACTTC. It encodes CASSGVGGLSLTYEQYF.

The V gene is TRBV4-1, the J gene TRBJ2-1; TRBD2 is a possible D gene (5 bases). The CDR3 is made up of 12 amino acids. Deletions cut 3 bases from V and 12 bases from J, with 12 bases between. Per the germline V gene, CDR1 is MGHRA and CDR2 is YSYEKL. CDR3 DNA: TGCGCCAGCAGCCAGCAGGACTCCCGGCAGTTCTTC. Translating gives CASSQQDSRQFF.

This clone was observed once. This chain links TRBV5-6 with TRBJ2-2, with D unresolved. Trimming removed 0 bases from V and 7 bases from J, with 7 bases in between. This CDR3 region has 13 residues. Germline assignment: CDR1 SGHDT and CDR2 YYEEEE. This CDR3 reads CASSLVENGELFF. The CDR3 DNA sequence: TGTGCCAGCAGCTTGGTGGAGAACGGGGAGCTGTTTTTT.

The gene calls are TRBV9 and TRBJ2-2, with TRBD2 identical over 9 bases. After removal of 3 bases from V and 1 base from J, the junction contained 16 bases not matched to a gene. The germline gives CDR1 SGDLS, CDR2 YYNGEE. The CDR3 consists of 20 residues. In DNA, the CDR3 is TGTGCCAGCAGCGGCTTCGGGGCTAGCGGGATGGGGTTGAACACCGGGGAGCTGTTTTTT. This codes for CASSGFGASGMGLNTGELFF. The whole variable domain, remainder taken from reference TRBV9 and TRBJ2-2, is DSGVTQTPKHLITATGQRVTLRCSPRSGDLSVYWYQQSLDQGLQFLIQYYNGEERAKGNILERFSAQQFPDLHSELNLSSLELGDSALYFCASSGFGASGMGLNTGELFFGEGSRLTVL.

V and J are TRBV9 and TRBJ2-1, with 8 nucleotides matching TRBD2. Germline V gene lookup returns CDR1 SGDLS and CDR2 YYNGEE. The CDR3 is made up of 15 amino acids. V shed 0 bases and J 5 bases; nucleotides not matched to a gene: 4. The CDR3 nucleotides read TGTGCCAGCAGCGTAGCGGGAGGGATGAACAATGAGCAGTTCTTC. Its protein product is CASSVAGGMNNEQFF.

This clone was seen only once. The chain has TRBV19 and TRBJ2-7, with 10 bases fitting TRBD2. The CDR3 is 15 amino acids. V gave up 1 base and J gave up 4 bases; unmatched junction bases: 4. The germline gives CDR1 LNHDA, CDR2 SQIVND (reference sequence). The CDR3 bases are TGTGCCAGTAGTATAGGACTAGCGGGCCAATACGAGCAGTACTTC. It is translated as CASSIGLAGQYEQYF.

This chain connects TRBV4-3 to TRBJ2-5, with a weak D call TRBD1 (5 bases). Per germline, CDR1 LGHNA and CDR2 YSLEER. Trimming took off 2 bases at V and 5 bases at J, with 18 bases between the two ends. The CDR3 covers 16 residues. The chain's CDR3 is CASSQTLGRGEETQYF. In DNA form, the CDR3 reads TGCGCCAGCAGCCAAACCCTTGGTAGGGGTGAGGAGACCCAGTACTTC.

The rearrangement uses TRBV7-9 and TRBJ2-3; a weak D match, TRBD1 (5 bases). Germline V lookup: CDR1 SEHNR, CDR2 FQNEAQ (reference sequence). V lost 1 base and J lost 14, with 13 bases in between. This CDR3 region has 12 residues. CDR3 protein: CASSLEDQGGYF. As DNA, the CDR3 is TGTGCCAGCAGCTTAGAGGATCAGGGTGGGTATTTT.